This TCR beta chain was sequenced in a study of blood T cell repertoires in COVID-19. Overall study context: Sources were T cells, B-cell-depleted T cells, or PBMCs; the material itself was cDNA or gDNA.

This table comes from immunoSEQ multiplex PCR, and its TCRdb copy is limited to in-frame clones, with some not included. This repertoire shows about 150,000 clones, around 90% found once; its top ten account for roughly 4%. Someone with COVID-19 had been met by exposed participants within 2 weeks before study entry. The germline gives CDR1 SGHAT, CDR2 FQNNGV. The CDR3 sequence is 15 residues long. The V segment lost 5 bases and the J segment 2 bases; nucleotides outside the gene matches: 6. This receptor was taken from a woman between 35 and 50 years old who had been exposed to COVID-19. Sample: PBMCs or T cells enriched from blood (not recorded which). The rearrangement links TRBV11-2 to TRBJ1-5, with 7 bases that match TRBD1. CDR3 protein: CASSPGQRGNQPQHF. CDR3 DNA sequence: TGTGCCAGCAGCCCGGGACAGAGAGGCAATCAGCCCCAGCATTTT.